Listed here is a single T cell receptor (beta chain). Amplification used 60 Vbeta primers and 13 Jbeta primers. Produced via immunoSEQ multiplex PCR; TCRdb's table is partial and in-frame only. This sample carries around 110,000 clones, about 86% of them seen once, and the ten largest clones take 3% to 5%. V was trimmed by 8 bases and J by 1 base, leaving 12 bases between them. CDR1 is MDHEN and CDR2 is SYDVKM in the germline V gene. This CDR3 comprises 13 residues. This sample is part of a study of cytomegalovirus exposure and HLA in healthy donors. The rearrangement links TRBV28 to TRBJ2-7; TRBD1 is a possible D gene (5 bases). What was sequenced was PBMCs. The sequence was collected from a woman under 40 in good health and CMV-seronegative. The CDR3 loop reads CASLDISSYEQYF. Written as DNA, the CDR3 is TGTGCCAGCTTGGACATTTCATCCTACGAGCAGTACTTC.